The 29 T cell receptor beta chains reported below all come from one sample, sequenced in a study of CD4 T cells in relation to SARS-CoV-2 and coronaviruses. This table comes from immunoSEQ multiplex PCR, and its TCRdb copy is limited to in-frame clones, with some not included. The data show 60,000 to 85,000 clones, more than 85% seen once. The unexposed donors gave CD4+ T cells in about 2011-2018, prior to COVID-19. The sequencing input was naive CD4+ T cells from PBMCs. Indicated subset: naive CD4+ T cells isolated by negative enrichment. Source of these receptors: a human donor in good health.

This rearrangement joins TRBV28 to TRBJ1-5; 9 nucleotides agree with TRBD1. Germline V gene lookup returns CDR1 MDHEN and CDR2 SYDVKM. V gave up 3 bases and J gave up 5 bases; unmatched junction bases: 5. This CDR3 is built from 15 residues. CDR3 protein: CASSLVGTGYQPQHF. CDR3 nucleotides: TGTGCCAGCAGTTTGGTCGGGACAGGGTATCAGCCCCAGCATTTT. The full variable domain, in which reference TRBV28 and TRBJ1-5 provide the parts outside the CDR3, is DVKVTQSSRYLVKRTGEKVFLECVQDMDHENMFWYRQDPGLGLRLIYFSYDVKMKEKGDIPEGYSVSREKKERFSLILESASTNQTSMYLCASSLVGTGYQPQHFGDGTRLSIL.

The chain employs TRBV29-1 and TRBJ2-1, with 7 bases identical to TRBD1. The CDR3 spans 14 residues. V gave up 4 bases and J gave up 4 bases; unmatched junction bases: 7. Germline V gene sequence: CDR1 SQVTM, CDR2 ANQGSEA. The CDR3 coding sequence is TGCAGCGTTGGAAGGGACAGAACATACAATGAGCAGTTCTTC. Translating gives CSVGRDRTYNEQFF.

The rearrangement uses TRBV19 and TRBJ1-3, with D perhaps matching TRBD1 (5 bases). There are 15 residues in the CDR3. CDR1 is LNHDA and CDR2 is SQIVND in the germline V gene (reference sequence). Trimming cost V 3 bases and J 0 bases, with 9 bases left between them. The chain's CDR3 is CASSMTAYSGNTIYF. The CDR3 region has the DNA TGTGCCAGTAGTATGACAGCCTACTCTGGAAACACCATATATTTT.

The chain couples TRBV18 to TRBJ1-2, with 7 bases lining up with TRBD1. Germline-derived CDR1 and CDR2 are KGHSH and LQKENI. The CDR3 sequence is 16 residues long. V trimming: 2 bases; J trimming: 4 bases; junction bases outside the gene matches: 10. The CDR3 is CASSPDPGGELYGYTF. The CDR3 DNA is TGTGCCAGCTCACCAGACCCAGGGGGGGAGCTCTATGGCTACACCTTC.

The chain joins TRBV7-3 to TRBJ2-7; 9 bases map to TRBD1. Per the germline V gene, CDR1 is SGHTA and CDR2 is FQGTGA. The J segment lost 5 bases and the V segment lost 3 bases, leaving 11 bases of the junction unmatched. The CDR3 has 16 amino acids. The CDR3 nucleotides read TGTGCCAGCAGCTTCAGTCCCGGGACAGGGAGCAACGAGCAGTACTTC. Amino acid sequence: CASSFSPGTGSNEQYF.

This sequence joins TRBV6-1 and TRBJ2-3; TRBD1 aligns across 10 bases. The germline V gene has CDR1 MNHNS and CDR2 SASEGT. With V trimmed by 3 bases and J by 3 bases, 9 bases remained unmatched. The CDR3 consists of 17 residues. The CDR3 here is CASSEIRTGGSTDTQYF. For the CDR3, the DNA is TGTGCCAGCAGTGAGATCCGGACAGGGGGATCGACAGATACGCAGTATTTT.

The rearrangement joins TRBV28 to TRBJ2-6, with D perhaps matching TRBD2 (6 bases). Germline lookup yields CDR1 MDHEN and CDR2 SYDVKM. The CDR3 runs to 18 residues. V lost 6 bases, J lost 2 bases, and 20 bases lay in between. DNA for the CDR3: TGTGCCAGCAGCTCAAGAACGGCGGGGCCGCCTGGGGCCAACGTCCTGACTTTC. This translates into CASSSRTAGPPGANVLTF.

The gene calls are TRBV7-6 and TRBJ1-6; D ambiguous. From germline, CDR1 is SGHVS and CDR2 FNYEAQ. This CDR3 is 17 amino acids long. V was trimmed by 0 bases and J by 0 bases, leaving 9 bases between them. CDR3 DNA sequence: TGTGCCAGCAGCTTAGCGAGCGGTCGCTCCTATAATTCACCCCTCCACTTT. Translating gives CASSLASGRSYNSPLHF.

The rearrangement joins TRBV5-6 to TRBJ1-5, with D maybe TRBD1 (6 bases). Trimming removed 1 base at V and 1 base at J, with 6 bases between. Germline values: CDR1 SGHDT, CDR2 YYEEEE. This CDR3 comprises 14 residues. CDR3 amino acids: CASSLTGSNQPQHF. CDR3 coding DNA: TGTGCCAGCAGCTTGACAGGGAGCAATCAGCCCCAGCATTTT.

Worth noting for this clone: A junction boundary mismatches the germline segment, possibly from a read error. The V and J genes are TRBV6-5 and TRBJ1-1; D gene unclear. The CDR3 covers 12 residues. In germline, CDR1 is MNHEY, CDR2 SVGAGI. The CDR3 sequence: CASSTGNSEAFF. CDR3 coding DNA: TGTGCCAGCAGTACCGGGAACTCTGAAGCTTTCTTT.

The rearrangement joins TRBV19 to TRBJ2-3; 8 nucleotides align to TRBD1. V was clipped by 4 bases and J by 6 bases; unmatched bases: 6. The germline gives CDR1 LNHDA, CDR2 SQIVND (reference sequence). The CDR3 extends over 14 amino acids. The CDR3 sequence: CASSTWTGTDTQYF. CDR3 bases: TGTGCCAGTAGTACTTGGACAGGGACGGATACGCAGTATTTT.

The chain has TRBV10-1 and TRBJ2-2; 9 nucleotides align to TRBD2. The CDR3 spans 15 residues. The trim removed 0 bases at V and 8 bases at J, leaving 4 bases unmatched. The germline V gene encodes CDR1 WNHNN and CDR2 SYGVQD (reference sequence). The CDR3 loop reads CASSESIAGVGELFF. The CDR3 DNA is TGCGCCAGCAGTGAGTCCATAGCGGGAGTTGGGGAGCTGTTTTTT.

The rearrangement links TRBV14 to TRBJ2-7; D tentatively reads TRBD1 or TRBD2 (7 bases each). Trimming removed 2 bases at V and 4 bases at J, with 18 bases between. CDR3 size: 16 residues. CDR1 and CDR2 from the germline V gene are SGHDN and FVKESK. The CDR3 region is CASSQPGRGQLYEQYF. CDR3 bases: TGTGCCAGCAGCCAACCTGGGAGGGGACAGCTTTACGAGCAGTACTTC. Based on the CDR3 plus reference TRBV14 and TRBJ2-7, the full variable domain is EAGVTQFPSHSVIEKGQTVTLRCDPISGHDNLYWYRRVMGKEIKFLLHFVKESKQDESGMPNNRFLAERTGGTYSTLKVQPAELEDSGVYFCASSQPGRGQLYEQYFGPGTRLTVT.

The chain employs TRBV7-9 and TRBJ2-5; D possibly corresponds to TRBD2 (6 bases). Per germline, CDR1 SEHNR and CDR2 FQNEAQ (reference sequence). V was cut by 5 bases and J by 4 bases, with 23 bases left in between. This CDR3 is 17 amino acids long. The CDR3 coding sequence is TGTGCCAGCAGCCTAGTGGGGCCCATCGCGGGGACAGAGACCCAGTACTTC. Translating it yields CASSLVGPIAGTETQYF.

The count of this clone is one. The chain carries TRBV6-1 and TRBJ2-7; D uncertain. CDR1 MNHNS and CDR2 SASEGT come from the germline V gene. Trimming took 8 bases from V and 1 from J, leaving 12 bases between them. This CDR3 is built from 13 residues. Written as DNA, the CDR3 is TGTGCCAGCCGTCAAGCTGCATCCTACGAGCAGTACTTC. Protein product: CASRQAASYEQYF.

This chain uses TRBV4-1 with TRBJ2-5, with TRBD1 as a possible D gene (6 bases). Trimming pared 0 bases from V and 3 bases from J, leaving 20 bases between. This CDR3 spans 18 amino acids. CDR1 is MGHRA and CDR2 is YSYEKL in the germline V gene. The CDR3 DNA follows: TGCGCCAGCAGCCAAGAGATGTCCTGGAGGCAGGGGAAAGAGACCCAGTACTTC. This gives the protein CASSQEMSWRQGKETQYF.

The chain carries TRBV18 and TRBJ1-1, with a weak D call TRBD1 (6 bases). Per the germline V gene, CDR1 is KGHSH and CDR2 is LQKENI. The CDR3 contains 14 residues. V was pared by 5 bases and J by 2 bases, with 12 bases between. The CDR3 DNA reads TGTGCCAGCTCATCATCGACAGGAAACACTGAAGCTTTCTTT. Translated: CASSSSTGNTEAFF.

The genes are TRBV19 and TRBJ1-1; D gene unclear. V dropped 7 bases and J dropped 1 base, with 13 bases sitting between them. The CDR3 length is 14 residues. Per the germline V gene, CDR1 is LNHDA and CDR2 is SQIVND (reference sequence). CDR3 region: CASNIRVPNTEAFF. The CDR3 bases are TGTGCCAGTAACATCCGGGTCCCGAACACTGAAGCTTTCTTT.

The sample holds a few counts of this clone. This chain joins TRBV19 and TRBJ1-6, with D uncertain. The CDR3 consists of 11 residues. V was cut by 6 bases and J by 11 bases, with 8 bases left in between. The germline V gene encodes CDR1 LNHDA and CDR2 SQIVND (reference sequence). The CDR3 reads CASSDSAPLHF. CDR3 in DNA: TGTGCCAGTAGCGACTCGGCACCCCTCCACTTT. Complete variable domain (other parts from reference TRBV19 and TRBJ1-6): DGGITQSPKYLFRKEGQNVTLSCEQNLNHDAMYWYRQDPGQGLRLIYYSQIVNDFQKGDIAEGYSVSREKKESFPLTVTSAQKNPTAFYLCASSDSAPLHFGNGTRLTVT.

V gene TRBV18 combines with J gene TRBJ2-3; D unresolved. V was clipped by 0 bases and J by 11 bases, with 12 bases between them. The CDR3 sequence is 13 residues long. The germline V gene has CDR1 KGHSH and CDR2 LQKENI. The CDR3 coding sequence is TGTGCCAGCTCACCACCACCTCCAATAGAGCAGTATTTT. Encoded protein: CASSPPPPIEQYF.

This rearrangement joins TRBV6-5 to TRBJ1-1; D not certain. The V gene's germline CDR1 is MNHEY and CDR2 SVGAGI. CDR3 length equals 13 residues. V was shortened by 2 bases and J by 1 base, with 5 bases between the two germline ends. CDR3 bases: TGTGCCAGCAGTTACAGGCAGAACACTGAAGCTTTCTTT. Its translation: CASSYRQNTEAFF.

This rearrangement joins TRBV7-9 to TRBJ2-7, with 7 bases aligning to TRBD2. The CDR3 consists of 14 residues. Germline V gene lookup returns CDR1 SEHNR and CDR2 FQNEAQ (reference sequence). V dropped 5 bases and J dropped 5; count of bases not matched to a gene: 9. The CDR3 reads CASSQGAGRDEQYF. The CDR3 region has the DNA TGTGCCAGCAGCCAGGGAGCGGGGAGGGACGAGCAGTACTTC.

V and J are TRBV10-3 and TRBJ1-1; D unclear. The CDR3 has 12 amino acids. The germline V gene encodes CDR1 ENHRY and CDR2 SYGVKD. V was trimmed by 7 bases and J by 1 base, leaving 7 bases between them. The CDR3 sequence is CAITTGNTEAFF. CDR3 DNA sequence: TGTGCCATCACAACGGGGAACACTGAAGCTTTCTTT.

The chain joins TRBV5-4 to TRBJ1-4, with TRBD1 matching 9 bases. CDR1 SGHNT and CDR2 YYREEE come from the germline V gene (reference sequence). CDR3 length: 17 amino acids. V lost 4 bases, J lost 5 bases, and 12 bases stayed unmatched. The CDR3 region has the DNA TGTGCCAGCAGCACCCCGGGACAGGGTAACCAAAATGAAAAACTGTTTTTT. Amino acids: CASSTPGQGNQNEKLFF.

The chain recombines TRBV7-2 with TRBJ2-5, with 7 bases fitting TRBD1. Germline assignment: CDR1 SGHTA and CDR2 FQGNSA. The CDR3 spans 13 residues. The V gene end was trimmed by 6 bases and the J gene end by 5 bases; junction bases not matched to a gene: 6. The DNA of the CDR3 is TGTGCCAGCAGTGTACAGGGGTGGGAGACCCAGTACTTC. Protein: CASSVQGWETQYF.

The chain combines TRBV9 with TRBJ2-7; either TRBD1 or TRBD2 may supply D (6 bases each). Trimming shortened V by 2 bases and J by 0 bases, and 12 bases separated the two germline ends. This CDR3 contains 15 residues. Germline CDR1 reads SGDLS; CDR2 reads YYNGEE. The CDR3 DNA reads as TGTGCCAGCAGCGTCGGGGGCCCGAGCTCCTACGAGCAGTACTTC. Protein: CASSVGGPSSYEQYF. Looking up the rest from reference TRBV9 and TRBJ2-7 gives the full variable domain: DSGVTQTPKHLITATGQRVTLRCSPRSGDLSVYWYQQSLDQGLQFLIQYYNGEERAKGNILERFSAQQFPDLHSELNLSSLELGDSALYFCASSVGGPSSYEQYFGPGTRLTVT.

A single count supports this clone. The genes are TRBV27 and TRBJ1-6; D not resolved. Per germline, CDR1 MNHEY and CDR2 SMNVEV (reference sequence). The CDR3 spans 20 residues. V dropped 6 bases and J dropped 0 bases, with 24 bases sitting between them. CDR3 bases: TGTGCCAGCAGCTGCCCCCCCAGATGCAGCTACCTCTCCTATAATTCACCCCTCCACTTT. Translating it yields CASSCPPRCSYLSYNSPLHF.

The genes are TRBV15 and TRBJ2-6; no clear D. V was shortened by 0 bases and J by 0 bases, with 9 bases between the two germline ends. The CDR3 loop spans 17 amino acids. Germline CDR1 LNHNV, CDR2 YYDKDF (reference sequence). This chain's CDR3 is CATSRESRYSGANVLTF. CDR3 nucleotide sequence: TGTGCCACCAGCAGAGAATCGCGGTACTCTGGGGCCAACGTCCTGACTTTC. Combining the CDR3 with reference TRBV15 and TRBJ2-6 gives the whole variable domain DAMVIQNPRYQVTQFGKPVTLSCSQTLNHNVMYWYQQKSSQAPKLLFHYYDKDFNNEADTPDNFQSRRPNTSFCFLDIRSPGLGDTAMYLCATSRESRYSGANVLTFGAGSRLTVL.

This chain joins TRBV19 and TRBJ2-1; 8 bases are shared with TRBD1. The germline V gene has CDR1 LNHDA and CDR2 SQIVND (reference sequence). The CDR3 covers 16 residues. J lost 3 bases, V lost 7 bases, and 11 bases had no gene match. CDR3 loop: CASTHRQGAGYNEQFF. The DNA of the CDR3 is TGTGCCAGTACTCACCGGCAGGGGGCCGGCTACAATGAGCAGTTCTTC.